The 5 T cell receptor beta chains below come from one sample, sequenced in a study of technical replicates of blood from a handful of donors. Data came from immunoSEQ multiplex PCR; TCRdb stores just in-frame clones and leaves some out. This table holds around 79,000 clones, 90% to 95% found once. Sample: T cells isolated from PBMCs. The source of these receptors is a human donor in good health.

The CDR3 region is CASSYSTSGGEQYF. The CDR3 region has the DNA TGTGCCAGCAGTTACTCGACTAGCGGGGGCGAGCAGTACTTC. The rearrangement links TRBV6-6 to TRBJ2-7; TRBD2 agrees at 12 bases. Germline V gene data show CDR1 as MNHNY and CDR2 as SVGAGI (reference sequence). V trimming: 0 bases; J trimming: 6 bases; junction bases outside the gene matches: 0. The CDR3 has 14 amino acids.

The CDR3 nucleotides are TGCAGTGCTAGATTTAGAAACGAGCAGTACTTC. Translating it yields CSARFRNEQYF. V gene TRBV20-1 combines with J gene TRBJ2-7; no clear D. Germline V gives CDR1 DFQATT, CDR2 SNEGSKA (reference sequence). V lost 2 bases and J 5 bases, leaving 7 bases between the germline ends. The CDR3 runs to 11 residues.

This clone was seen just once. This chain links TRBV6-4 with TRBJ2-5; D might be TRBD1 (6 bases). The CDR3 extends over 15 amino acids. V was trimmed by 9 bases and J by 0 bases, leaving 17 bases between them. Germline CDR1 is MRHNA and CDR2 is SNTAGT. CDR3 region: CARKNRALHQETQYF. DNA for the CDR3: TGTGCCAGGAAAAACAGGGCTTTGCACCAAGAGACCCAGTACTTC.

The chain has TRBV7-3 and TRBJ1-1, with D tentatively TRBD1 (5 bases). Trimming took 1 base from V and 4 from J, leaving 7 bases between them. Germline-derived CDR1 and CDR2 are SGHTA and FQGTGA. This CDR3 has 13 amino acids. Here the CDR3 DNA reads TGTGCCAGCAGCTTAAGGAGGGGCACTGAAGCTTTCTTT. Translated: CASSLRRGTEAFF.

This clone was found once. The chain is built from TRBV9 and TRBJ2-4; D is perhaps TRBD2 (5 bases). The CDR3 runs to 14 residues. Trimming shortened V by 0 bases and J by 7 bases, and 11 bases separated the two germline ends. Per the germline V gene, CDR1 is SGDLS and CDR2 is YYNGEE. The CDR3 loop is CASSVAPGYNIQYF. The CDR3 nucleotides are TGTGCCAGCAGCGTAGCGCCGGGATATAACATTCAGTACTTC.